This T cell receptor (beta chain) originates from a study of blood T cell repertoires in COVID-19. Study information: T cells, B-cell-depleted T cells, or PBMCs provided the cDNA or gDNA that served as material.

CDR1 is MDHEN and CDR2 is SYDVKM in the germline V gene. The CDR3 covers 14 residues. Between the trimmed V and J ends, which lost 3 bases and 10 bases, there was a span of 16 bases. The repertoire was sequenced with immunoSEQ multiplex PCR; TCRdb's copy has only in-frame clones and lacks some. Of some 90,000 clones in the sample, about 80% were seen once. Material for sequencing was peripheral blood. The receptor was derived from a human donor in a cohort sampled during active COVID-19. The V and J genes are TRBV28 and TRBJ2-4; tentatively, D is TRBD1 (5 bases). CDR3 DNA sequence: TGTGCCAGCAGTTTTTTGTCAGGGCCGAGGATTCAGTACTTC. Its translation: CASSFLSGPRIQYF.